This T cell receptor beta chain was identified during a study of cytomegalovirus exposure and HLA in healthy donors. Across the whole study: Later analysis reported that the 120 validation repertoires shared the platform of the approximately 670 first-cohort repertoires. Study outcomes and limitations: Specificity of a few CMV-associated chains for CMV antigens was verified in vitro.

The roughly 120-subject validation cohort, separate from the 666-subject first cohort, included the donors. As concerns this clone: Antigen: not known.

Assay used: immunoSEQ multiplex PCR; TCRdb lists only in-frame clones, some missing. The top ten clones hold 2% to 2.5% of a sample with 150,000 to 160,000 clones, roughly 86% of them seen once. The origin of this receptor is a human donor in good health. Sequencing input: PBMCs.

The CDR3 DNA follows: TGTGCCAGCAGTTCCTCGGGACAATCCTACGAGCAGTACTTC. It yields the protein CASSSSGQSYEQYF. This chain connects TRBV6-6 to TRBJ2-7, with a tentative D call TRBD1 (6 bases). Trimming left V 4 bases short and J 1 base short, with 11 bases between. The germline V gene has CDR1 MNHNY and CDR2 SVGAGI (reference sequence). There are 14 residues in the CDR3.